The clone carrying this T cell receptor (beta chain) was detected once. Its antigen remains unidentified. This CDR3 is built from 15 residues. The V segment lost 5 bases and the J segment 6 bases; nucleotides outside the gene matches: 8. Germline loops: CDR1 MDHEN, CDR2 SYDVKM. PCR involved 60 Vbeta and 13 Jbeta primers. Assay: immunoSEQ multiplex PCR; the TCRdb copy retains only in-frame clones and omits some. This table holds nearly 200,000 clones, more than 75% found once. The data stem from a study of cytomegalovirus exposure and HLA in healthy donors. Study-wide results and limits: Investigators reported around 150 TCR beta chains as tied to cytomegalovirus. With high specificity and sensitivity, the classifier reportedly diagnosed cytomegalovirus status.

The chain joins TRBV28 to TRBJ2-7; TRBD2 matches 12 bases. This receptor was obtained from a woman in her 50s in good health and CMV-seropositive. The sequenced sample was PBMCs. The CDR3 region has the DNA TGTGCCAGCAGTCCGGCTAGCGGGAGGGTCTCCGAGCAGTACTTC. This encodes CASSPASGRVSEQYF.